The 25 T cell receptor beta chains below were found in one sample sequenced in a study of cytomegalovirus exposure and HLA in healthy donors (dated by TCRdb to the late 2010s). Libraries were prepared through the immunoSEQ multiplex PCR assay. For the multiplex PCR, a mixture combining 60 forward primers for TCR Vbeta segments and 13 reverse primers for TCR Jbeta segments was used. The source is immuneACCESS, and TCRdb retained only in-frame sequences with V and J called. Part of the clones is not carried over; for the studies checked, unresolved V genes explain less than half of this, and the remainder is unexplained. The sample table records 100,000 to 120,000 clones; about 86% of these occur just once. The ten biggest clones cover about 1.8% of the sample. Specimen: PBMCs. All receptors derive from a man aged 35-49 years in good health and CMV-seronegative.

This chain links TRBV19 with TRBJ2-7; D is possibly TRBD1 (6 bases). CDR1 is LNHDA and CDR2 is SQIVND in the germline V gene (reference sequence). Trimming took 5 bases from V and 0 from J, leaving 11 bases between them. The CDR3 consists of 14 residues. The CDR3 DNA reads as TGTGCCAGTAGTCGGGACACCGCCTCCTACGAGCAGTACTTC. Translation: CASSRDTASYEQYF.

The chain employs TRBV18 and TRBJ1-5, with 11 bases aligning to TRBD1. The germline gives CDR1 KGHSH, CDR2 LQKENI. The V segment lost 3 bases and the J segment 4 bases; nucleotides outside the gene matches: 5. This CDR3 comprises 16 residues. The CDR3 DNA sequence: TGTGCCAGCTCACCCCGGGACAGGGGGAGGAATCAGCCCCAGCATTTT. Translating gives CASSPRDRGRNQPQHF. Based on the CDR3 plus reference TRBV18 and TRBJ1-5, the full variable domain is NAGVMQNPRHLVRRRGQEARLRCSPMKGHSHVYWYRQLPEEGLKFMVYLQKENIIDESGMPKERFSAEFPKEGPSILRIQQVVRGDSAAYFCASSPRDRGRNQPQHFGDGTRLSIL.

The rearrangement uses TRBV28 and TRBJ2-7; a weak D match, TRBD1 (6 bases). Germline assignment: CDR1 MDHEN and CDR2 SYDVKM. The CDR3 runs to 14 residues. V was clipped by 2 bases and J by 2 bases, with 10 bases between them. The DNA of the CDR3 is TGTGCCAGCAGTTTACGCAGGGGTGCCTACGAGCAGTACTTC. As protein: CASSLRRGAYEQYF.

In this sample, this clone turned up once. DNA of the CDR3: TGTGCCAGCAGTTCAACGGGGACGGGACTTGAGCAGTACTTC. As protein: CASSSTGTGLEQYF. The rearrangement links TRBV28 to TRBJ2-7; D may be TRBD2 (6 bases). The CDR3 has 14 residues. Per the germline V gene, CDR1 is MDHEN and CDR2 is SYDVKM. Trimming took off 4 bases at V and 7 bases at J, with 17 bases between the two ends.

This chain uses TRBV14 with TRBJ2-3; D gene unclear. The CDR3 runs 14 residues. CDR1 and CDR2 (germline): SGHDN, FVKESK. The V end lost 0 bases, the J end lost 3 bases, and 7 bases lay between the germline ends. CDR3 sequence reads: CASSQDPQTDTQYF. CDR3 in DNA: TGTGCCAGCAGCCAAGATCCTCAGACAGATACGCAGTATTTT.

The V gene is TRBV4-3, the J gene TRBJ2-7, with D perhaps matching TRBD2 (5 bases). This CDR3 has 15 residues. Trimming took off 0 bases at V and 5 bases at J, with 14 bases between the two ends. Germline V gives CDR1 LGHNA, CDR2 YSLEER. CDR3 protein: CASSQDSRTPDEQYF. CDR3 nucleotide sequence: TGCGCCAGCAGCCAAGATTCAAGGACTCCGGACGAGCAGTACTTC.

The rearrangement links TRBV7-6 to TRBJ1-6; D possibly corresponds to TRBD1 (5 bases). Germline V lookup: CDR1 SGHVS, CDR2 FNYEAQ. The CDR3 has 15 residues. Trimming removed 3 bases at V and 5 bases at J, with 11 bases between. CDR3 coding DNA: TGTGCCAGCAGCTTGGGGCGGGGGGATAATTCACCCCTCCACTTT. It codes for CASSLGRGDNSPLHF.

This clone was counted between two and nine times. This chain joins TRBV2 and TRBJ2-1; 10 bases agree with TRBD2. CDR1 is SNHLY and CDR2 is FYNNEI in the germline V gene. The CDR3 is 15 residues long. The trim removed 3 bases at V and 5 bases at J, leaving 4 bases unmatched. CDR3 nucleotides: TGTGCCAGCAGTGAGCGCCTAGCGGGGGACAATGAGCAGTTCTTC. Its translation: CASSERLAGDNEQFF.

CDR3 nucleotides: TGTGCCAGTAGTCCTAAGTCAGGACAGGGCAGGACTGAAGCTTTCTTT. Translation gives CASSPKSGQGRTEAFF. This chain uses TRBV19 with TRBJ1-1; 8 bases line up with TRBD1. Germline CDR1 reads LNHDA; CDR2 reads SQIVND (reference sequence). The CDR3 is 16 amino acids. The V segment lost 5 bases and the J segment 5 bases; nucleotides outside the gene matches: 13.

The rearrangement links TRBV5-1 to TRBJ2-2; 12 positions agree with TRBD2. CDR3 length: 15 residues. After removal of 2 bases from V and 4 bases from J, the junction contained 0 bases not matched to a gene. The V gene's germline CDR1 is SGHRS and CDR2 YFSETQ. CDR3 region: CASSLLAGGTGELFF. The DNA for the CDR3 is TGCGCCAGCAGCTTACTAGCGGGGGGCACCGGGGAGCTGTTTTTT.

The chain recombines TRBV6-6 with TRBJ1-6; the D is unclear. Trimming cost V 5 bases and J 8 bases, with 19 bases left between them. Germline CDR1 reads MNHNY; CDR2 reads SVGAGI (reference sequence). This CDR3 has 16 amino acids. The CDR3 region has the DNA TGTGCCAGCAGTCTCCCCGGCTTCGAAGCGGATTCACCCCTCCACTTT. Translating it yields CASSLPGFEADSPLHF.

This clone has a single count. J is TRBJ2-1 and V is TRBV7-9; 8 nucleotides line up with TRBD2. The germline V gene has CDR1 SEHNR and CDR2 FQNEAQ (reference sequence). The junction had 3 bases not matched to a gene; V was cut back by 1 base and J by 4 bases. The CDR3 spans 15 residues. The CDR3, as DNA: TGTGCCAGCAGCTTAGGAATAGCGGGGTACAATGAGCAGTTCTTC. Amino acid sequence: CASSLGIAGYNEQFF.

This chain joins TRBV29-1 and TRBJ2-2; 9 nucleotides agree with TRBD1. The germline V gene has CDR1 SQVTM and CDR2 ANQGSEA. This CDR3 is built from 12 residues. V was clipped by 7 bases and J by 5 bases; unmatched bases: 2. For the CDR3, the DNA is TGCAGCGGCGGACAGGGGACCGGGGAGCTGTTTTTT. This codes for CSGGQGTGELFF.

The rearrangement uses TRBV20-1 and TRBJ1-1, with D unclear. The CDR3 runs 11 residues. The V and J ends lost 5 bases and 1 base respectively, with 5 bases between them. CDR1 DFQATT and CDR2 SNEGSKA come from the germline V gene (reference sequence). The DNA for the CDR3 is TGCAGTGCTGTGGCGAACACTGAAGCTTTCTTT. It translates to CSAVANTEAFF.

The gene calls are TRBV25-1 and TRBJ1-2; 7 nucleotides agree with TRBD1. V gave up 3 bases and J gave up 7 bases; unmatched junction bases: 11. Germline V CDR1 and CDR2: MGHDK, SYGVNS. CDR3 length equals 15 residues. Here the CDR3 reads CASSEVAGGSLGYTF. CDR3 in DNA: TGTGCCAGCAGTGAGGTGGCAGGGGGTAGTCTTGGCTACACCTTC.

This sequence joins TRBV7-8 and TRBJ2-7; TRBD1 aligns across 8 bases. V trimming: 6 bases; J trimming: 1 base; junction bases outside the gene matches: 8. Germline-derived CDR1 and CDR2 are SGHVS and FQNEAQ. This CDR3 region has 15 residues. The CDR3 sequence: CASRLSGQVSYEQYF. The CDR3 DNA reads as TGTGCCAGCAGGCTTTCGGGACAGGTTTCCTACGAGCAGTACTTC. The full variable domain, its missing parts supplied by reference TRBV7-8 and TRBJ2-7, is GAGVSQSPRYKVAKRGQDVALRCDPISGHVSLFWYQQALGQGPEFLTYFQNEAQLDKSGLPSDRFFAERPEGSVSTLKIQRTQQEDSAVYLCASRLSGQVSYEQYFGPGTRLTVT.

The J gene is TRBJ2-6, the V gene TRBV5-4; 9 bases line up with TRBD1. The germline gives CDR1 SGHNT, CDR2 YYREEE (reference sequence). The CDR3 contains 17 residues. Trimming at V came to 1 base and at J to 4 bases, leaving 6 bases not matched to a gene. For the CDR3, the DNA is TGTGCCAGCAGCTTGATGGGACAGGGTACCGGGGCCAACGTCCTGACTTTC. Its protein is CASSLMGQGTGANVLTF.

The CDR3 DNA sequence: TGTGCCAGCAGCCTGATGACAGGGAGTTACGAGCAGTACTTC. Its translation: CASSLMTGSYEQYF. This chain links TRBV13 with TRBJ2-7, with 7 bases fitting TRBD1. The germline gives CDR1 PRHDT, CDR2 FYEKMQ (reference sequence). Trimming cost V 5 bases and J 4 bases; bases outside gene matches: 8. The CDR3 consists of 14 residues.

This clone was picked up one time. CDR3 in DNA: TGTGCCAGCAGACCCCGGGACAGGGATCATCAGCCCCAGCATTTT. Protein sequence: CASRPRDRDHQPQHF. The chain combines TRBV6-5 with TRBJ1-5; TRBD1 aligns across 9 bases. The CDR3 totals 15 residues. Germline lookup yields CDR1 MNHEY and CDR2 SVGAGI. V dropped 6 bases and J dropped 5; count of bases not matched to a gene: 8.

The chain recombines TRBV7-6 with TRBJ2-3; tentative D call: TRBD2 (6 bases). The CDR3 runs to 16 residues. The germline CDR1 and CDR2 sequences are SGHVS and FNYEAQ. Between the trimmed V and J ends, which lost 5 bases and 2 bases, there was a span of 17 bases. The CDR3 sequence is CASSLLSGLFTDTQYF. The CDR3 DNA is TGTGCCAGCAGCCTTCTTAGCGGCCTCTTCACAGATACGCAGTATTTT. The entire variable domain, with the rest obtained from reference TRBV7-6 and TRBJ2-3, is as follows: GAGVSQSPRYKVTKRGQDVALRCDPISGHVSLYWYRQALGQGPEFLTYFNYEAQQDKSGLPNDRFSAERPEGSISTLTIQRTEQRDSAMYRCASSLLSGLFTDTQYFGPGTRLTVL.

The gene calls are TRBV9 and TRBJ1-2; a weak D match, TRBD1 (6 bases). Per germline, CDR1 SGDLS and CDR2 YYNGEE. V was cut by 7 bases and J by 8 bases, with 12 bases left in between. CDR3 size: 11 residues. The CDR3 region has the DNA TGTGCCAGCGCGGGGGCGGAAGGCTACACCTTC. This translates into CASAGAEGYTF.

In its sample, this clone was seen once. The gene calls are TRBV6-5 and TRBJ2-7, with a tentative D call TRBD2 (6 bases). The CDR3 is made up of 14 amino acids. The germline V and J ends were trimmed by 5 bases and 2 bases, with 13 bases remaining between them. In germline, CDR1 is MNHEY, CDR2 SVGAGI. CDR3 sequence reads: CASSPRRVAYEQYF. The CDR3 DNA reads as TGTGCCAGCAGTCCCCGGAGGGTCGCCTACGAGCAGTACTTC.

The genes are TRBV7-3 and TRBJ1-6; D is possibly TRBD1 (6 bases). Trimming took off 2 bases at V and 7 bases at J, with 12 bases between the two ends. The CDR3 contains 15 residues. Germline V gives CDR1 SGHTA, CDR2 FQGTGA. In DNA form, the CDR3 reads TGTGCCAGCAGCTTACTAGGACAGCAGAATTCACCCCTCCACTTT. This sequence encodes CASSLLGQQNSPLHF.

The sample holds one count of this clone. The CDR3 loop is CASSTPTGANEKLFF. CDR3 nucleotides: TGTGCCAGCAGTACACCGACAGGGGCCAATGAAAAACTGTTTTTT. The chain couples TRBV28 to TRBJ1-4; 8 bases are a match to TRBD1. Germline V lookup: CDR1 MDHEN, CDR2 SYDVKM. The junction had 7 bases not matched to a gene; V was cut back by 5 bases and J by 5 bases. CDR3 length equals 15 residues.

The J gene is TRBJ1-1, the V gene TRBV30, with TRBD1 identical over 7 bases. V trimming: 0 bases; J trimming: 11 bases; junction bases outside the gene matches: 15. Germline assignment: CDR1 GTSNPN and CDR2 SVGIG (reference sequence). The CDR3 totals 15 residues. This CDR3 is CAWSVRQGLRWGAFF. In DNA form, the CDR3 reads TGTGCCTGGAGTGTAAGACAGGGACTTCGATGGGGGGCTTTCTTT. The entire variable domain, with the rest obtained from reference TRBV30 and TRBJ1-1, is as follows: SQTIHQWPATLVQPVGSPLSLECTVEGTSNPNLYWYRQAAGRGLQLLFYSVGIGQISSEVPQNLSASRPQDRQFILSSKKLLLSDSGFYLCAWSVRQGLRWGAFFGQGTRLTVV.